This T cell receptor (beta chain) comes out of a study of beta chain features in type 1 diabetes. Study results and caveats: The study found moderately but significantly shorter TCRB CDR3s in all four CD4+ subsets of Type 1 diabetes patients.

The entirety of the isolated RNA underwent reverse transcription, so expressed TCRB transcripts were sequenced. Data came from immunoSEQ multiplex PCR; TCRdb stores just in-frame clones and leaves some out. The sample consists of hundreds of thousands of clones, under 15% of them appearing once. This clone has just a few counts. The antigen remains unidentified. Sequenced: naive CD4+ T cells from blood. This TCR was recovered from a man in his late teens or twenties with type 1 diabetes.

The CDR3 loop reads CASRTAYEQYF. In nucleotides, the CDR3 is TGTGCCAGCAGGACCGCGTACGAGCAGTACTTC. The chain carries TRBV6-5 and TRBJ2-7; no reliable D call. The V gene's germline CDR1 is MNHEY and CDR2 SVGAGI. V was clipped by 6 bases and J by 4 bases, with 7 bases between them. CDR3 size: 11 residues.